The 21 T cell receptor beta chains below all came from one sample that was sequenced in a study of PD-L1 blockade in urothelial cancer. Regarding time point: pretreatment peripheral blood. Sequenced by immunoSEQ multiplex PCR; TCRdb stores in-frame clones only, minus some. This table holds 60,000 to 75,000 clones, more than 75% found once. This specimen consisted of PBMCs, obtained around atezolizumab (anti-PD-L1) treatment. The receptors were sampled from a man between 60 and 70 years old with urothelial cancer.

In nucleotides, the CDR3 is TGTGCCAGCAGCCCGGCCCCTCGGGCTGAAGCTTTCTTT. This translates into CASSPAPRAEAFF. V is TRBV7-3 and J is TRBJ1-1; no reliable D call. Trimming cost V 5 bases and J 6 bases, with 13 bases left between them. Germline V gene sequence: CDR1 SGHTA, CDR2 FQGTGA. This CDR3 is 13 amino acids long.

This clone has a single count. The chain recombines TRBV5-5 with TRBJ2-7; D remains unclear. The germline V gene has CDR1 SGHKS and CDR2 YYEKEE (reference sequence). The CDR3 is 16 residues long. With 5 bases removed from V and 6 bases from J, the gap between germline ends came to 24 bases. CDR3 nucleotides: TGTGCCAGCAGGGCGATCGGTATGGCCGAGGCTCGCGAGCAGTACTTC. This codes for CASRAIGMAEAREQYF.

The J gene is TRBJ2-1, the V gene TRBV5-1, with TRBD2 matching over 12 bases. V dropped 0 bases and J dropped 13; count of bases not matched to a gene: 5. CDR1 is SGHRS, CDR2 YFSETQ, per germline. This CDR3 contains 14 residues. The CDR3, as DNA: TGCGCCAGCAGCTTGGATCTAGCGGGGGGGCCCCAGTTCTTC. Translation: CASSLDLAGGPQFF.

This clone was recorded only once. The chain couples TRBV19 to TRBJ2-7, with a tentative D call TRBD2 (7 bases). Trimming removed 6 bases from V and 3 bases from J, with 27 bases in between. Germline V gene data show CDR1 as LNHDA and CDR2 as SQIVND (reference sequence). This CDR3 spans 18 amino acids. In DNA form, the CDR3 reads TGTGCCAGTAGGCATGGGGCGGGGGCCGGGATAGTGGACTACGAGCAGTACTTC. This sequence encodes CASRHGAGAGIVDYEQYF.

This clone was seen only once. The chain combines TRBV2 with TRBJ2-3; the D is unclear. Trimming left V 4 bases short and J 1 base short, with 3 bases between. CDR1 is SNHLY and CDR2 is FYNNEI in the germline V gene. The length of the CDR3 is 12 residues. CDR3 in amino acids: CASSGGTDTQYF. In DNA, the CDR3 is TGTGCCAGCAGTGGCGGCACAGATACGCAGTATTTT.

The chain carries TRBV18 and TRBJ1-1; D gene ambiguous. Germline lookup yields CDR1 KGHSH and CDR2 LQKENI. V was shortened by 1 base and J by 1 base, with 10 bases between the two germline ends. CDR3 length: 15 amino acids. The CDR3 loop is CASSPLAAANTEAFF. The CDR3 DNA follows: TGTGCCAGCTCACCACTTGCGGCAGCGAACACTGAAGCTTTCTTT.

This rearrangement joins TRBV4-2 to TRBJ1-3; D remains ambiguous. Germline V gene data show CDR1 as LGHNA and CDR2 as YNFKEQ. This CDR3 spans 15 amino acids. Trimming cost V 4 bases and J 4 bases, with 14 bases left between them. In DNA form, the CDR3 reads TGTGCCAGCAGCCGGGAGAGGGAATCAGGAAACACCATATATTTT. It specifies CASSRERESGNTIYF.

V is TRBV30 and J is TRBJ1-2; TRBD1 matches at 7 bases. The CDR3 totals 12 residues. CDR1 is GTSNPN, CDR2 SVGIG, per germline (reference sequence). V was clipped by 0 bases and J by 5 bases; unmatched bases: 0. CDR3 sequence: CAWSVQGYGYTF. As DNA, the CDR3 is TGTGCCTGGAGTGTACAGGGGTATGGCTACACCTTC. Filled out from reference TRBV30 and TRBJ1-2, the complete variable domain reads SQTIHQWPATLVQPVGSPLSLECTVEGTSNPNLYWYRQAAGRGLQLLFYSVGIGQISSEVPQNLSASRPQDRQFILSSKKLLLSDSGFYLCAWSVQGYGYTFGSGTRLTVV.

The genes are TRBV9 and TRBJ2-2, with 7 bases identical to TRBD1. The CDR3 loop spans 15 amino acids. Germline values: CDR1 SGDLS, CDR2 YYNGEE. The junction had 6 bases not matched to a gene; V was cut back by 1 base and J by 6 bases. The CDR3 DNA follows: TGTGCCAGCAGCGTAAGGCAGGGGGTATCCGGGGAGCTGTTTTTT. Encoded protein: CASSVRQGVSGELFF.

The J gene is TRBJ2-7, the V gene TRBV27, with TRBD1 identical over 10 bases. The germline CDR1 and CDR2 sequences are MNHEY and SMNVEV (reference sequence). The CDR3 sequence is 15 residues long. V dropped 4 bases and J dropped 3; count of bases not matched to a gene: 6. In DNA, the CDR3 is TGTGCCAGCAGTTCTTCCGGGACAGGGGACTACGAGCAGTACTTC. Protein sequence: CASSSSGTGDYEQYF.

This chain links TRBV13 with TRBJ2-7, with TRBD1 matching 8 bases. The V gene end was trimmed by 2 bases and the J gene end by 5 bases; junction bases not matched to a gene: 5. From germline, CDR1 is PRHDT and CDR2 FYEKMQ (reference sequence). The CDR3 has 14 residues. The CDR3 protein is CASSLRQGRNEQYF. The CDR3 DNA is TGTGCCAGCAGCTTAAGACAGGGGAGGAACGAGCAGTACTTC.

This chain links TRBV5-1 with TRBJ2-2; a weak D match, TRBD1 (5 bases). The CDR3 extends over 15 amino acids. Germline CDR1 reads SGHRS; CDR2 reads YFSETQ. V lost 0 bases and J lost 5, with 11 bases in between. CDR3 DNA sequence: TGCGCCAGCAGCTTGGCCAGGGTGGGGACCGGGGAGCTGTTTTTT. Translated: CASSLARVGTGELFF.

This chain connects TRBV9 to TRBJ2-7, with D hard to call. Trimming removed 0 bases from V and 2 bases from J, with 9 bases in between. CDR3 length equals 14 residues. Germline assignment: CDR1 SGDLS and CDR2 YYNGEE. The CDR3 spells CASSVAEFPYEQYF. In DNA, the CDR3 is TGTGCCAGCAGCGTAGCGGAGTTTCCCTACGAGCAGTACTTC.

This clone was seen more than once but under ten times. The chain recombines TRBV28 with TRBJ1-2; TRBD1 aligns across 7 bases. Germline loops: CDR1 MDHEN, CDR2 SYDVKM. This CDR3 has 14 amino acids. The V gene end was trimmed by 4 bases and the J gene end by 4 bases; junction bases not matched to a gene: 6. CDR3 nucleotide sequence: TGTGCCAGCAGTTCCCCCGGGACAGTCTATGGCTACACCTTC. Amino acids: CASSSPGTVYGYTF.

V gene TRBV7-9 combines with J gene TRBJ1-2, with D possibly TRBD1 on 5 matching bases. The CDR3 consists of 16 residues. Germline V gene sequence: CDR1 SEHNR, CDR2 FQNEAQ (reference sequence). V lost 3 bases to trimming and J lost 4 bases, with 18 bases between them. The CDR3 is CASSLGGREGIYGYTF. The CDR3 coding sequence is TGTGCCAGCAGCTTGGGGGGTCGTGAGGGCATCTATGGCTACACCTTC. Drawing the rest from reference TRBV7-9 and TRBJ1-2, the complete variable domain is DTGVSQNPRHKITKRGQNVTFRCDPISEHNRLYWYRQTLGQGPEFLTYFQNEAQLEKSRLLSDRFSAERPKGSFSTLEIQRTEQGDSAMYLCASSLGGREGIYGYTFGSGTRLTVV.

This sequence joins TRBV11-2 and TRBJ1-2, with 12 bases lining up with TRBD1. Unmatched junction bases numbered 5, after V lost 1 base and J lost 8 bases. This CDR3 contains 15 residues. CDR1 and CDR2 from the germline V gene are SGHAT and FQNNGV. The CDR3 region has the DNA TGTGCCAGCAGCTTAGTGGGACAGGGGGCGCTGGGCTACACCTTC. The encoded protein is CASSLVGQGALGYTF. The full variable domain, with the rest looked up from reference TRBV11-2 and TRBJ1-2, is EAGVAQSPRYKIIEKRQSVAFWCNPISGHATLYWYQQILGQGPKLLIQFQNNGVVDDSQLPKDRFSAERLKGVDSTLKIQPAKLEDSAVYLCASSLVGQGALGYTFGSGTRLTVV.

J is TRBJ2-7 and V is TRBV10-1; TRBD1 agrees at 7 bases. J gave up 2 bases and V 3 bases, and 7 bases lay outside the gene matches. CDR3 length equals 15 residues. Germline V gene sequence: CDR1 WNHNN, CDR2 SYGVQD (reference sequence). The CDR3 here is CASSEGGSGAYEQYF. The CDR3 DNA is TGCGCCAGCAGTGAAGGGGGCAGTGGGGCCTACGAGCAGTACTTC.

This chain links TRBV28 with TRBJ2-7; D not resolved. The ends were cut back, 4 bases at V and 0 bases at J, with 19 bases in the middle. The CDR3 extends over 17 amino acids. Looked up from germline, CDR1 is MDHEN and CDR2 is SYDVKM. DNA for the CDR3: TGTGCCAGCAGTTCTATGTCCCGAATAAAAAGCTCCTACGAGCAGTACTTC. Translated: CASSSMSRIKSSYEQYF. Supplemented by reference TRBV28 and TRBJ2-7, the full variable domain reads DVKVTQSSRYLVKRTGEKVFLECVQDMDHENMFWYRQDPGLGLRLIYFSYDVKMKEKGDIPEGYSVSREKKERFSLILESASTNQTSMYLCASSSMSRIKSSYEQYFGPGTRLTVT.

A single count supports this clone. The rearrangement joins TRBV30 to TRBJ1-4, with D perhaps TRBD1 (5 bases). V lost 3 bases and J 3 bases, leaving 14 bases between the germline ends. Germline CDR1 and CDR2: GTSNPN and SVGIG (reference sequence). The CDR3 contains 15 residues. CDR3 in amino acids: CAWSDRRTPNEKLFF. CDR3 sequence (DNA): TGTGCCTGGAGCGACCGCAGGACACCTAATGAAAAACTGTTTTTT.

This clone was seen only a few times. This chain joins TRBV7-2 and TRBJ1-5; weak D call: TRBD1 (5 bases). This CDR3 has 13 residues. Per germline, CDR1 SGHTA and CDR2 FQGNSA. Trimming pared 5 bases from V and 6 bases from J, leaving 11 bases between. The CDR3 sequence: CASSPGWAQPQHF. In DNA, the CDR3 is TGTGCCAGCAGCCCAGGGTGGGCTCAGCCCCAGCATTTT.

This clone was counted a single time. The chain recombines TRBV5-4 with TRBJ2-7; D not resolved. Trimming left V 1 base short and J 4 bases short, with 12 bases between. The CDR3 consists of 14 residues. CDR1 is SGHNT, CDR2 YYREEE, per germline (reference sequence). The CDR3 DNA follows: TGTGCCAGCAGCTTGCGAACAGATTCATACGAGCAGTACTTC. The encoded protein is CASSLRTDSYEQYF.